Sequencing of this TCR beta chain was carried out in a study of blood T cell repertoires in COVID-19. At the level of the study: Acute-phase and convalescent COVID-19 samples originated in the United States, Italy and Spain.

Per the original data handling: Amplification with reference gene primers provided the estimates of nucleated cell counts. Data came from immunoSEQ multiplex PCR; TCRdb stores just in-frame clones and leaves some out. D and trimming come from the DNA, and the V and J calls and clone size come from that table. The data show approximately 200,000 clones, around 90% seen once. The study assigned cohorts using participant-reported clinical history. CDR1 ENHRY and CDR2 SYGVKD come from the germline V gene. The CDR3 covers 14 residues. The V end was cut by 0 bases, the J end by 5 bases, with 11 bases between.

The sequenced sample was PBMCs or T cells enriched from blood (not recorded which). The rearrangement uses TRBV10-3 and TRBJ2-7; tentative D call: TRBD2 (5 bases). The TCR was taken from a man between 18 and 29 years old with acute COVID-19. The CDR3 loop is CAISESTISDEQYF. The DNA of the CDR3 is TGTGCCATCAGTGAGTCGACAATTAGCGACGAGCAGTACTTC.